The next 10 T cell receptor beta chains were all read from a single sample in a study of blood T cell repertoires in COVID-19. Libraries were prepared by immunoSEQ multiplex PCR; TCRdb keeps only in-frame clonotypes and omits some of them. The sample carries some 250,000 clones, 80% to 85% recorded once. Sequencing was carried out using peripheral blood. The receptors were sampled from a woman in her sixties with active or convalescent COVID-19.

V gene TRBV6-6 combines with J gene TRBJ1-2; possible D gene TRBD1, 5 bases. The V end was cut by 4 bases, the J end by 6 bases, with 9 bases between. The germline V gene has CDR1 MNHNY and CDR2 SVGAGI (reference sequence). The CDR3 runs to 12 residues. CDR3 sequence reads: CASSSRGDGYTF. In nucleotides, the CDR3 is TGTGCCAGCAGTTCACGGGGGGATGGCTACACCTTC.

This clone came up a few times. The chain has TRBV7-2 and TRBJ1-2; 7 nucleotides align to TRBD1. The CDR3 contains 15 residues. Germline lookup yields CDR1 SGHTA and CDR2 FQGNSA. V lost 1 base and J lost 4; bases outside the gene matches: 6. For the CDR3, the DNA is TGTGCCAGCAGCTTAGGGATGGGACAGACCTATGGCTACACCTTC. The encoded protein is CASSLGMGQTYGYTF. Full variable domain (missing parts from reference TRBV7-2 and TRBJ1-2): GAGVSQSPSNKVTEKGKDVELRCDPISGHTALYWYRQSLGQGLEFLIYFQGNSAPDKSGLPSDRFSAERTGGSVSTLTIQRTQQEDSAVYLCASSLGMGQTYGYTFGSGTRLTVV.

The chain combines TRBV7-2 with TRBJ1-5; D is unresolved. Germline CDR1 and CDR2: SGHTA and FQGNSA. Trimming removed 6 bases at V and 4 bases at J, with 13 bases between. This CDR3 is 14 amino acids long. CDR3 nucleotides: TGTGCCAGCAGTCCGGTTTCGAGAAATCAGCCCCAGCATTTT. Residues: CASSPVSRNQPQHF.

This sequence joins TRBV5-1 and TRBJ2-1; TRBD2 matches at 12 bases. V was clipped by 0 bases and J by 10 bases; unmatched bases: 5. The CDR3 sequence is 15 residues long. Germline V lookup: CDR1 SGHRS, CDR2 YFSETQ. The chain's CDR3 is CASSLAGLAGWEQFF. The CDR3 DNA reads TGCGCCAGCAGCTTGGCCGGACTAGCGGGGTGGGAGCAGTTCTTC. Using reference TRBV5-1 and TRBJ2-1 for the parts outside the CDR3, the full variable domain is KAGVTQTPRYLIKTRGQQVTLSCSPISGHRSVSWYQQTPGQGLQFLFEYFSETQRNKGNFPGRFSGRQFSNSRSEMNVSTLELGDSALYLCASSLAGLAGWEQFFGPGTRLTVL.

This clone occurred once. The CDR3 DNA sequence: TGTGCCAGCAGCCTCCACCCTTGGAGCGGGGATTACGAGCAGTACTTC. It is translated as CASSLHPWSGDYEQYF. The chain couples TRBV11-1 to TRBJ2-7, with 7 bases that match TRBD2. Germline CDR1 SGHAT, CDR2 FQDESV (reference sequence). The V and J ends lost 5 bases and 4 bases, in that order; junction bases with no gene match: 14. The CDR3 covers 16 residues.

The chain links TRBV5-6 to TRBJ2-5, with 10 nucleotides matching TRBD2. Losses at the gene ends were 4 bases for V and 4 bases for J; bases not matched to a gene: 10. This CDR3 is built from 16 residues. The V gene's germline CDR1 is SGHDT and CDR2 YYEEEE. The CDR3: CASSPQLAGYGETQYF. The DNA for the CDR3 is TGTGCCAGCAGCCCACAACTAGCGGGGTACGGAGAGACCCAGTACTTC.

The genes are TRBV6-5 and TRBJ1-2; TRBD1 is a possible D gene (5 bases). This CDR3 has 14 amino acids. V lost 0 bases and J lost 7, with 12 bases in between. The germline V gene encodes CDR1 MNHEY and CDR2 SVGAGI. In DNA, the CDR3 is TGTGCCAGCAGTTACTCGAGCAGGGTTCGTGGCTACACCTTC. Its translation: CASSYSSRVRGYTF.

CDR3 DNA sequence: TGTGCCAGTAGTACACCAGGGGGCAGGAGCAAAAACATTCAGTACTTC. This sequence encodes CASSTPGGRSKNIQYF. The chain couples TRBV19 to TRBJ2-4; 8 positions agree with TRBD1. V lost 4 bases, J lost 3 bases, and 8 bases stayed unmatched. Germline CDR1 LNHDA, CDR2 SQIVND (reference sequence). This CDR3 region has 16 residues.

The chain has TRBV5-1 and TRBJ2-2; tentative D call: TRBD2 (6 bases). Trimming shortened V by 4 bases and J by 4 bases, and 20 bases separated the two germline ends. The germline V gene encodes CDR1 SGHRS and CDR2 YFSETQ. The CDR3 contains 17 residues. CDR3 bases: TGCGCCAGCAGCCCCCGGGGCGGGACGGGTGGCACCGGGGAGCTGTTTTTT. Translation gives CASSPRGGTGGTGELFF.

This clone was found once. The chain links TRBV6-5 to TRBJ2-7; 7 bases map to TRBD2. Germline loops: CDR1 MNHEY, CDR2 SVGAGI. J was trimmed by 3 bases and V by 4 bases; bases with no gene match: 9. This CDR3 has 15 amino acids. In nucleotides, the CDR3 is TGTGCCAGCAGTTCCCCGGGCCTAGCGGACTACGAGCAGTACTTC. Translating gives CASSSPGLADYEQYF.